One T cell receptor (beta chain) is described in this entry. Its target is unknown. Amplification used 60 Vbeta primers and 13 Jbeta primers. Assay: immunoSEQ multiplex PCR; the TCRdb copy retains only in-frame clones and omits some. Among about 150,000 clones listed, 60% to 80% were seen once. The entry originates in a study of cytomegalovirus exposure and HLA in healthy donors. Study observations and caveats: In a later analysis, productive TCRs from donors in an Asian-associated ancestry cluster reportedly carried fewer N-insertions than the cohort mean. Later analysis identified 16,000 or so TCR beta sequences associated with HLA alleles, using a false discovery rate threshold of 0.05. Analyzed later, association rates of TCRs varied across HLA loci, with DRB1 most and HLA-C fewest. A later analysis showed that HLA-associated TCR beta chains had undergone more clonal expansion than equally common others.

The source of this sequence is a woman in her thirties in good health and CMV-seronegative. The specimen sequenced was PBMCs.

This chain's CDR3 is CASSEGFSGTYEQYF. The CDR3 DNA reads as TGTGCCAGCAGTGAAGGTTTTTCAGGGACCTACGAGCAGTACTTC. V usage is TRBV2 and J usage is TRBJ2-7, with D perhaps matching TRBD1 (5 bases). V lost 1 base, J lost 2 bases, and 12 bases lay in between. This CDR3 comprises 15 residues. Germline V gene data show CDR1 as SNHLY and CDR2 as FYNNEI. The full variable domain, its missing parts supplied by reference TRBV2 and TRBJ2-7, is EPEVTQTPSHQVTQMGQEVILRCVPISNHLYFYWYRQILGQKVEFLVSFYNNEISEKSEIFDDQFSVERPDGSNFTLKIRSTKLEDSAMYFCASSEGFSGTYEQYFGPGTRLTVT.